These 27 T cell receptor beta chains were all obtained from the same sample, sequenced in a study of vaccination and CD4 T cells after COVID-19 (dated by TCRdb to between 2021 and 2024). These receptors' antigens are unknown. Explained via the paper, the time point label denotes: late sampling 161 to 241 days after vaccination in three convalescent patients. Taken with the paper, the label for treatment or condition translates to: roughly ten-day PBMC culture with coronavirus spike peptide pools or control peptides (ViraFEST assay). The library was generated by PCR. Sequenced using an Illumina iSeq 100. DNA from cultured CD4+ T cells underwent TCR sequencing with the Oncomine TCR Beta short-read assay at the Johns Hopkins FTIC core. Clones were called with MiXCR by TCRdb after fastp trimmed the public reads at Q25, and only in-frame beta chains were retained. Every entry covers one CDR3 protein and lists the most common genes and DNA from its rows. The sample records tens of thousands of distinct CDR3 sequences, around two fifths of which are singletons. 25% to 30% of the sample goes to the ten largest clones.

The sample here was CD4+ T cells from blood, cultured in vitro, taken about 7 months after SARS-CoV-2 vaccination. The receptor source for this set is a human donor who had recovered from COVID-19.

This sequence joins TRBV27 and TRBJ2-7; 8 bases align to TRBD1. V trimming: 2 bases; J trimming: 3 bases; junction bases outside the gene matches: 3. Germline V gene sequence: CDR1 MNHEY, CDR2 SMNVEV (reference sequence). This CDR3 has 14 residues. Here the CDR3 DNA reads TGTGCCAGCAGTTTAAGAGGACAGGGCTACGAGCAGTACTTC. This encodes CASSLRGQGYEQYF.

This clonotype was seen a handful of times. The genes are TRBV20-1 and TRBJ2-1; 7 bases map to TRBD1. Losses at the gene ends were 2 bases for V and 2 bases for J; bases not matched to a gene: 3. This CDR3 is built from 14 residues. Germline V gives CDR1 DFQATT, CDR2 SNEGSKA (reference sequence). CDR3 loop: CSARQGVAYNEQFF. The CDR3 bases are TGCAGTGCTAGACAGGGGGTAGCCTACAATGAGCAGTTCTTC.

A few counts support this clonotype. V gene TRBV7-2 combines with J gene TRBJ2-2, with 9 bases lining up with TRBD1. Per the germline V gene, CDR1 is SGHTA and CDR2 is FQGNSA. The length of the CDR3 is 14 residues. Losses at the gene ends were 6 bases for V and 4 bases for J; bases not matched to a gene: 3. This chain's CDR3 is CASRGQGSTGELFF. The CDR3 DNA follows: TGTGCCAGCAGGGGACAGGGCTCCACCGGGGAGCTGTTTTTT.

This rearrangement joins TRBV7-2 to TRBJ2-3; 11 bases are a match to TRBD2. Germline CDR1 reads SGHTA; CDR2 reads FQGNSA. This CDR3 is built from 15 residues. V was pared by 5 bases and J by 6 bases, with 7 bases of the junction left unmatched. CDR3 sequence: CASSLQVAGGDTQYF. The CDR3 nucleotides are TGTGCCAGCAGCCTACAAGTAGCGGGAGGGGATACGCAGTATTTT.

The chain uses TRBV2 and TRBJ1-2; 12 nucleotides agree with TRBD1. Germline CDR1 SNHLY, CDR2 FYNNEI. The J segment lost 8 bases and the V segment lost 6 bases, leaving 10 bases of the junction unmatched. The length of the CDR3 is 15 residues. DNA of the CDR3: TGTGCCAGCAGGGGACAGGGGGCGTTTCTTGGCGGCTACACCTTC. Residues: CASRGQGAFLGGYTF. Full variable domain (rest looked up from reference TRBV2 and TRBJ1-2): EPEVTQTPSHQVTQMGQEVILRCVPISNHLYFYWYRQILGQKVEFLVSFYNNEISEKSEIFDDQFSVERPDGSNFTLKIRSTKLEDSAMYFCASRGQGAFLGGYTFGSGTRLTVV.

The J gene is TRBJ2-6, the V gene TRBV7-8; possibly TRBD1 or TRBD2 for D (5 bases each). From germline, CDR1 is SGHVS and CDR2 FQNEAQ. This CDR3 is 17 amino acids long. Trimming took 1 base from V and 0 from J, leaving 10 bases between them. DNA of the CDR3: TGTGCCAGCAGCTTAGTTCAAGGGACCTCTGGGGCCAACGTCCTGACTTTC. Its protein is CASSLVQGTSGANVLTF.

The chain has TRBV6-1 and TRBJ2-1; no clear D. The CDR3 has 14 amino acids. Germline lookup yields CDR1 MNHNS and CDR2 SASEGT. Trimming cost V 3 bases and J 9 bases, with 15 bases left between them. DNA of the CDR3: TGTGCCAGCAGTGAGTTCTATCGTCGTGGTGAGCAGTTCTTC. Translation gives CASSEFYRRGEQFF.

The chain couples TRBV20-1 to TRBJ2-1, with 7 bases identical to TRBD2. This CDR3 has 11 amino acids. Germline lookup yields CDR1 DFQATT and CDR2 SNEGSKA (reference sequence). This CDR3 is CIALGGNEQFF. The CDR3, as DNA: TGCATCGCCTTGGGGGGGAATGAGCAGTTCTTC.

V and J are TRBV6-4 and TRBJ2-7; D is perhaps TRBD1 (5 bases). The CDR3 runs to 15 residues. In germline, CDR1 is MRHNA, CDR2 SNTAGT. The V and J ends lost 6 bases and 0 bases respectively, with 15 bases between them. The DNA for the CDR3 is TGTGCCAGCAGGCTGACAGCCTCAAGCTCCTACGAGCAGTACTTC. It yields the protein CASRLTASSSYEQYF.

By frequency in the sample, this clonotype is large. This chain joins TRBV7-9 and TRBJ2-7; TRBD2 agrees at 7 bases. The trim removed 5 bases at V and 0 bases at J, leaving 7 bases unmatched. Per the germline V gene, CDR1 is SEHNR and CDR2 is FQNEAQ (reference sequence). The CDR3 has 15 amino acids. The CDR3: CASSPLADHSYEQYF. CDR3 sequence (DNA): TGTGCCAGCAGCCCTCTAGCGGACCACTCCTACGAGCAGTACTTC.

This chain joins TRBV20-1 and TRBJ1-5, with TRBD1 as a possible D gene (5 bases). Germline CDR1 and CDR2: DFQATT and SNEGSKA (reference sequence). CDR3 length: 15 residues. Trimming took 3 bases from V and 6 from J, leaving 18 bases between them. The CDR3 loop is CSASHRDGGGQPQHF. The DNA for the CDR3 is TGCAGTGCTAGCCATCGGGACGGCGGCGGTCAGCCCCAGCATTTT.

The V and J genes are TRBV6-2 or TRBV6-3 and TRBJ1-1, with TRBD1 matching 7 bases. V lost 5 bases to trimming and J lost 7 bases; unmatched junction nucleotides: 13. This CDR3 has 15 residues. The germline CDR1 and CDR2 sequences are MNHEY and SVGEGT. The chain's CDR3 is CASSRTPTGDFEAFF. The CDR3 DNA reads as TGTGCCAGCAGTCGCACTCCCACAGGGGACTTTGAAGCTTTCTTT.

The V and J genes are TRBV20-1 and TRBJ2-1; TRBD2 agrees at 8 bases. Trimming cost V 6 bases and J 1 base; bases outside gene matches: 11. This CDR3 region has 16 residues. The germline CDR1 and CDR2 sequences are DFQATT and SNEGSKA (reference sequence). CDR3 nucleotides: TGCAGTGCCACCGGGGATAGCGGGGTTTCCTACAATGAGCAGTTCTTC. It encodes CSATGDSGVSYNEQFF.

The chain carries TRBV7-8 and TRBJ2-1; D is uncertain. This CDR3 comprises 13 residues. The germline V gene has CDR1 SGHVS and CDR2 FQNEAQ. Trimming stripped 6 bases from V and 10 bases from J, with 16 bases between. For the CDR3, the DNA is TGTGCCAGCAGGTCGCGCCGGCAAGTAGAGCAGTTCTTC. It yields the protein CASRSRRQVEQFF.

The J gene is TRBJ1-5, the V gene TRBV19; unclear D gene. The CDR3 loop spans 13 amino acids. The V end was cut by 5 bases, the J end by 3 bases, with 8 bases between. CDR1 and CDR2 (germline): LNHDA, SQIVND (reference sequence). Here the CDR3 DNA reads TGTGCCAGTAGTCCCCCATACAATCAGCCCCAGCATTTT. Translated, it gives CASSPPYNQPQHF.

The gene calls are TRBV7-8 and TRBJ2-3, with a possible D match to TRBD1 (5 bases). Per the germline V gene, CDR1 is SGHVS and CDR2 is FQNEAQ. CDR3 length: 19 residues. V shed 0 bases and J shed 0 bases, with 19 bases lying between them. CDR3 DNA: TGTGCCAGCAGCTTAGCGCTGGGGCAGGCGGCAGGGAGCACAGATACGCAGTATTTT. This sequence encodes CASSLALGQAAGSTDTQYF.

This clonotype was seen a few times. This chain uses TRBV6-2 or TRBV6-3 with TRBJ2-5; 7 bases agree with TRBD2. Germline assignment: CDR1 MNHEY and CDR2 SVGEGT. V shed 2 bases and J 5 bases; nucleotides not matched to a gene: 11. The CDR3 runs to 16 residues. CDR3 DNA sequence: TGTGCCAGCAGTTACGGGGGGGTCCTCAGGGAGGAGACCCAGTACTTC. The encoded protein is CASSYGGVLREETQYF.

The V call is TRBV2, the J call TRBJ2-1; D possibly matches TRBD1 or TRBD2 (7 bases each). The CDR3 length is 14 residues. Germline V gene sequence: CDR1 SNHLY, CDR2 FYNNEI. V was trimmed by 8 bases and J by 3 bases, leaving 14 bases between them. This chain's CDR3 is CASGGQRGYNEQFF. CDR3 bases: TGTGCCAGCGGGGGACAGCGGGGCTACAATGAGCAGTTCTTC.

The rearrangement links TRBV7-9 to TRBJ2-1, with 8 bases lining up with TRBD1. Germline CDR1 reads SEHNR; CDR2 reads FQNEAQ (reference sequence). The CDR3 extends over 15 amino acids. V lost 4 bases, J lost 1 base, and 3 bases stayed unmatched. The CDR3 loop is CASSYDRGSYNEQFF. CDR3 sequence (DNA): TGTGCCAGCAGCTACGACAGGGGTTCCTACAATGAGCAGTTCTTC.

This clonotype has more than one count but fewer than ten. The rearrangement joins TRBV10-3 to TRBJ2-7, with no clear D. CDR1 is ENHRY and CDR2 is SYGVKD in the germline V gene. The length of the CDR3 is 12 residues. V was shortened by 4 bases and J by 0 bases, with 4 bases between the two germline ends. CDR3 DNA sequence: TGTGCCATCAGTGTTGCCTCCTACGAGCAGTACTTC. This codes for CAISVASYEQYF.

This clonotype showed up just a few times. The V gene is TRBV7-3, the J gene TRBJ2-3; D uncertain. The CDR3 extends over 14 amino acids. V lost 5 bases, J lost 4 bases, and 13 bases lay in between. Germline V gene sequence: CDR1 SGHTA, CDR2 FQGTGA. The CDR3 here is CASSPRFVSDTQYF. The CDR3 coding sequence is TGTGCCAGCAGCCCCCGTTTCGTTTCAGATACGCAGTATTTT.

The genes are TRBV2 and TRBJ2-5; D gene unclear. Germline CDR1 SNHLY, CDR2 FYNNEI. V was trimmed by 4 bases and J by 2 bases, leaving 14 bases between them. The CDR3 consists of 15 residues. The CDR3 region is CASSAERTIQETQYF. DNA of the CDR3: TGTGCCAGCAGTGCGGAACGGACGATTCAAGAGACCCAGTACTTC.

V is TRBV2 and J is TRBJ2-1; D uncertain. This CDR3 contains 11 residues. The V and J ends lost 8 bases and 6 bases respectively, with 8 bases between them. Germline values: CDR1 SNHLY, CDR2 FYNNEI. In DNA, the CDR3 is TGTGCCAGCGCCAACTCCAATGAGCAGTTCTTC. This gives the protein CASANSNEQFF.

This chain links TRBV20-1 with TRBJ2-3; D is unclear. The CDR3 consists of 15 residues. Germline values: CDR1 DFQATT, CDR2 SNEGSKA (reference sequence). V was trimmed by 3 bases and J by 0 bases, leaving 13 bases between them. The DNA of the CDR3 is TGCAGTGCTAGCCTGGGATTGCCTAGCACAGATACGCAGTATTTT. Translating gives CSASLGLPSTDTQYF.

This chain links TRBV4-3 with TRBJ1-6, with D uncertain. V lost 0 bases, J lost 10 bases, and 13 bases lay in between. In germline, CDR1 is LGHNA, CDR2 YSLEER. The length of the CDR3 is 15 residues. In nucleotides, the CDR3 is TGCGCCAGCAGCCAAGATATCGAGGAGGGCTCACCCCTCCACTTT. Its protein is CASSQDIEEGSPLHF.

The chain combines TRBV6-6 with TRBJ1-5; 8 positions match TRBD1. V shed 8 bases and J 2 bases; nucleotides not matched to a gene: 11. The CDR3 has 16 amino acids. Germline CDR1 MNHNY, CDR2 SVGAGI (reference sequence). The CDR3 region is CASRPGQVLGNQPQHF. The CDR3 nucleotides are TGTGCCAGCCGACCGGGACAGGTTTTAGGCAATCAGCCCCAGCATTTT.

This clonotype showed up just a few times. This sequence joins TRBV2 and TRBJ1-2; TRBD1 aligns across 8 bases. CDR3 size: 17 residues. Unmatched junction bases numbered 10, after V lost 3 bases and J lost 1 base. Germline loops: CDR1 SNHLY, CDR2 FYNNEI. This CDR3 is CASSDWDRRTFNYGYTF. The CDR3 DNA is TGTGCCAGCAGTGACTGGGACAGGCGGACTTTTAACTATGGCTACACCTTC.